The 17 T cell receptor beta chains reported below all come from one sample, sequenced in a study of T-cell memory formation after mild COVID-19. Each CDR3 protein is one row after TCRdb ran MiXCR on the 5' RACE reads. This table holds around 200,000 distinct CDR3 sequences, roughly 18% found once. Sequencing was done on a sample of PBMCs or a T cell subset sorted from them (not recorded which). The receptors were sampled from a young man who had mild COVID-19 (a few samples of this study predate the infection). Cell type and time point are not known.

This clonotype turned up a few times. The chain employs TRBV27 and TRBJ2-7, with D possibly being TRBD2 (5 bases). The length of the CDR3 is 14 residues. CDR1 is MNHEY and CDR2 is SMNVEV in the germline V gene (reference sequence). Trimming took 4 bases from V and 3 from J, leaving 13 bases between them. CDR3 DNA sequence: TGTGCCAGCAGTTCACGAGCGGCTTACTACGAGCAGTACTTC. Protein product: CASSSRAAYYEQYF.

This clonotype was recorded a few times. The CDR3 sequence: CATSDGWEETQYF. The CDR3 DNA reads TGTGCCACCAGTGATGGGTGGGAAGAGACCCAGTACTTC. J is TRBJ2-5 and V is TRBV24-1; D remains unclear. Germline V gene data show CDR1 as KGHDR and CDR2 as SFDVKD. The CDR3 is 13 residues long. Trimming took 3 bases from V and 3 from J, leaving 7 bases between them.

This clonotype occurred a few times. The chain links TRBV11-2 to TRBJ2-5; possibly TRBD1 for D (6 bases). This CDR3 is 15 amino acids long. Germline V gene data show CDR1 as SGHAT and CDR2 as FQNNGV. Trimming stripped 1 base from V and 3 bases from J, with 12 bases between. This chain's CDR3 is CASSLAGTTKETQYF. The DNA for the CDR3 is TGTGCCAGCAGCTTAGCGGGGACAACAAAAGAGACCCAGTACTTC.

This clonotype was observed a few times. CDR3 protein: CSARLAGGADTQYF. The CDR3 DNA reads TGCAGTGCCCGACTAGCGGGGGGGGCAGATACGCAGTATTTT. J is TRBJ2-3 and V is TRBV20-1, with 14 bases fitting TRBD2. J was trimmed by 4 bases and V by 6 bases; bases with no gene match: 3. The CDR3 is 14 amino acids. Germline V gives CDR1 DFQATT, CDR2 SNEGSKA (reference sequence).

This clonotype appeared a few times. V is TRBV5-1 and J is TRBJ2-1; 11 nucleotides line up with TRBD2. V lost 4 bases and J lost 7; bases outside the gene matches: 4. The CDR3 spans 14 residues. CDR1 and CDR2 from the germline V gene are SGHRS and YFSETQ. In nucleotides, the CDR3 is TGCGCCAGCAGCACCAGGACTAGCGGGAATGAGCAGTTCTTC. Amino acids: CASSTRTSGNEQFF.

The chain employs TRBV28 and TRBJ1-1; TRBD1 is a possible D gene (6 bases). CDR1 is MDHEN and CDR2 is SYDVKM in the germline V gene. V was shortened by 6 bases and J by 2 bases, with 13 bases between the two germline ends. This CDR3 contains 14 residues. DNA of the CDR3: TGTGCCAGCAGGGCCGGGACACCCAACACTGAAGCTTTCTTT. Protein sequence: CASRAGTPNTEAFF.

The rearrangement links TRBV7-7 to TRBJ1-1; no clear D. Germline lookup yields CDR1 SSHAT and CDR2 FNYEAQ (reference sequence). The CDR3 is 13 residues long. V was clipped by 5 bases and J by 0 bases, with 7 bases between them. CDR3 coding DNA: TGTGCCAGCAGCACGGACGTGAACACTGAAGCTTTCTTT. Protein product: CASSTDVNTEAFF.

The V and J genes are TRBV28 and TRBJ1-2; D possibly corresponds to TRBD1 (6 bases). CDR3 length: 14 residues. V dropped 8 bases and J dropped 0 bases, with 13 bases sitting between them. Germline lookup yields CDR1 MDHEN and CDR2 SYDVKM. CDR3 in DNA: TGTGCCAGCGGATACAGGGAGACTAACTATGGCTACACCTTC. Translation: CASGYRETNYGYTF.

Comment on this clonotype: This may stem from a read error, because a much larger clone lies one nucleotide away. This chain uses TRBV9 with TRBJ2-3; unclear D gene. V was trimmed by 3 bases and J by 0 bases, leaving 5 bases between them. Germline lookup yields CDR1 SGDLS and CDR2 YYNGEE. This CDR3 comprises 13 residues. CDR3 loop: CASSAYSTDTQYF. In nucleotides, the CDR3 is TGTGCCAGCAGCGCCTATAGCACAGATACGCAGTATTTT.

This chain uses TRBV5-4 with TRBJ1-4; 9 bases are a match to TRBD1. The CDR3 is 15 residues long. The trim removed 4 bases at V and 8 bases at J, leaving 9 bases unmatched. Germline CDR1 and CDR2: SGHNT and YYREEE (reference sequence). The CDR3 coding sequence is TGTGCCAGCAGCCTGGGGGGGACAGGGCGCGAAAAACTGTTTTTT. Translated, it gives CASSLGGTGREKLFF.

The chain is built from TRBV6-5 and TRBJ1-6; no definite D call. V was cut by 2 bases and J by 7 bases, with 12 bases left in between. This CDR3 contains 15 residues. Germline CDR1 is MNHEY and CDR2 is SVGAGI. CDR3 in amino acids: CASSYKDGINSPLHF. CDR3 coding DNA: TGTGCCAGCAGTTACAAAGACGGCATAAATTCACCCCTCCACTTT.

The V and J genes are TRBV7-7 and TRBJ2-1, with D perhaps matching TRBD1 (5 bases). Germline values: CDR1 SSHAT, CDR2 FNYEAQ (reference sequence). V was cut by 1 base and J by 13 bases, with 17 bases left in between. The CDR3 runs 14 residues. CDR3 DNA sequence: TGTGCCAGCAGCTTAGGATTAGGTACAGGCCCACAGTTCTTC. Translation gives CASSLGLGTGPQFF.

This clonotype was picked up a small number of times. The CDR3 DNA is TGCAGTGCTAGTAGAAACACAGGGGGCAGAGAGACCCAGTACTTC. Its translation: CSASRNTGGRETQYF. The rearrangement uses TRBV20-1 and TRBJ2-5; 9 positions match TRBD1. The V segment lost 3 bases and the J segment 4 bases; nucleotides outside the gene matches: 9. The CDR3 covers 15 residues. Germline V lookup: CDR1 DFQATT, CDR2 SNEGSKA (reference sequence).

Concerning this clonotype: A much larger clone differs by one base, so this may be a read error. J is TRBJ2-3 and V is TRBV12-3 or TRBV12-4; D perhaps matches TRBD2 (6 bases). There are 13 residues in the CDR3. The CDR3 DNA reads as TGTGCCAGCAGGCGGGGCCACACAGATACGAAGTATTTT. Its translation is CASRRGHTDTKYF.

The rearrangement links TRBV5-1 to TRBJ2-3, with D hard to call. There are 13 residues in the CDR3. V lost 0 bases and J 2 bases, leaving 4 bases between the germline ends. The germline V gene has CDR1 SGHRS and CDR2 YFSETQ. CDR3 residues: CASSLDDTDTQYF. Here the CDR3 DNA reads TGCGCCAGCAGCTTGGATGACACAGATACGCAGTATTTT.

The gene calls are TRBV12-3 or TRBV12-4 and TRBJ2-3; 9 nucleotides match TRBD2. CDR3 length: 16 residues. V shed 3 bases and J 5 bases; nucleotides not matched to a gene: 9. CDR3 protein: CASSLGSGGRRDTQYF. CDR3 coding DNA: TGTGCCAGCAGTTTGGGTAGCGGGGGACGGAGAGATACGCAGTATTTT.

The chain couples TRBV5-1 to TRBJ1-1; 7 nucleotides line up with TRBD1. V gave up 4 bases and J gave up 5 bases; unmatched junction bases: 8. The CDR3 has 14 residues. Per germline, CDR1 SGHRS and CDR2 YFSETQ. CDR3 region: CASSLEGGGTEAFF. CDR3 DNA: TGCGCCAGCAGCCTGGAAGGGGGCGGGACTGAAGCTTTCTTT.